Here is one TCR beta chain with its context. What it binds is unknown. The V and J ends lost 4 bases and 4 bases respectively, with 12 bases between them. The length of the CDR3 is 14 residues. Per the germline V gene, CDR1 is SGHNT and CDR2 is YYREEE (reference sequence). This specimen belongs to a study of cytomegalovirus exposure and HLA in healthy donors. Whole-study context: The use of the same platform for the 95 to 150 validation repertoires and the 550 to 700 first-cohort repertoires was reported by a later analysis.

Data came from immunoSEQ multiplex PCR; TCRdb stores just in-frame clones and leaves some out. The sample has 100,000 to 120,000 clones; approximately 90% are singletons. It was the roughly 110-subject validation cohort, separate from the approximately 620-subject first cohort, to which the donors belonged. Study observations and caveats: According to a subsequent analysis, TCR clusters identified in the first cohort showed a tendency to co-occur across the approximately 120 validation repertoires.

The V and J genes are TRBV5-4 and TRBJ2-1, with D perhaps TRBD1 (5 bases). The receptor was derived from a woman under 30 in good health and CMV-seronegative. The sequenced material came from PBMCs. The CDR3 coding sequence is TGTGCCAGCAGCATACGGACACTATACAATGAGCAGTTCTTC. As protein: CASSIRTLYNEQFF.